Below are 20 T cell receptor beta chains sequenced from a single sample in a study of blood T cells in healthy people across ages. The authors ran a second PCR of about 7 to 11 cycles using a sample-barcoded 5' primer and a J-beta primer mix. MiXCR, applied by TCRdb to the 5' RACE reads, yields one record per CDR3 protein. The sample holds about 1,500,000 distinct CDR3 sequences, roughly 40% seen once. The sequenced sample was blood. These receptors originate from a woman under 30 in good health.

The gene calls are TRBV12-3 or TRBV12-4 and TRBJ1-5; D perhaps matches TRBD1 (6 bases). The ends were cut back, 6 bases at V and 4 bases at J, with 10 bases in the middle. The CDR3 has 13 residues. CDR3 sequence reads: CASSKQGNQPQHF. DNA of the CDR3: TGTGCCAGCAGCAAACAGGGTAATCAGCCCCAGCATTTT.

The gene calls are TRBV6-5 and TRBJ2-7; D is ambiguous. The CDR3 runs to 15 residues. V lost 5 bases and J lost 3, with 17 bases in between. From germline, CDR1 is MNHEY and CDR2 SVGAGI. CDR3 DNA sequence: TGTGCCAGCAGTCACCCCTCGCCTGGCATCTACGAGCAGTACTTC. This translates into CASSHPSPGIYEQYF.

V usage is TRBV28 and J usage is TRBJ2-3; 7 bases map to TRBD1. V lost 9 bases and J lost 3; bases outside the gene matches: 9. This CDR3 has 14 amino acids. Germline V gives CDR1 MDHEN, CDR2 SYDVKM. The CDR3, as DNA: TGTGCCAGTAGTCGGGACAGTTATACAGATACGCAGTATTTT. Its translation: CASSRDSYTDTQYF. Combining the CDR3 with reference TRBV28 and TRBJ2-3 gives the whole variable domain DVKVTQSSRYLVKRTGEKVFLECVQDMDHENMFWYRQDPGLGLRLIYFSYDVKMKEKGDIPEGYSVSREKKERFSLILESASTNQTSMYLCASSRDSYTDTQYFGPGTRLTVL.

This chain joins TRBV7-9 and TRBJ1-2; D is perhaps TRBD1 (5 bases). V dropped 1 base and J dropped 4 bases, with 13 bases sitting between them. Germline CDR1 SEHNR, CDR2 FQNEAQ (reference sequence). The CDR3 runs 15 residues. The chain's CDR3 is CASSLVGDHSYGYTF. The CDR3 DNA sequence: TGTGCCAGCAGCTTAGTAGGGGACCACTCCTATGGCTACACCTTC.

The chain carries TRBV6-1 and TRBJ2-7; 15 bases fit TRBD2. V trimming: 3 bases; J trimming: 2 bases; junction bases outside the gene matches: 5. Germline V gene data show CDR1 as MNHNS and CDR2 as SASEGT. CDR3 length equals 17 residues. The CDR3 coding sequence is TGTGCCAGCAGTGACGGACTAGCGGGGGGGCTGACCTACGAGCAGTACTTC. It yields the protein CASSDGLAGGLTYEQYF.

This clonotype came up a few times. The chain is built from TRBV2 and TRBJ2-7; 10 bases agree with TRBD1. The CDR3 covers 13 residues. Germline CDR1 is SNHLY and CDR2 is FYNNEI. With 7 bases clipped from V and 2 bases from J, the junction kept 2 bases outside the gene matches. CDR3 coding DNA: TGTGCCAGCACCGGGACAGGGGCCTACGAGCAGTACTTC. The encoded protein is CASTGTGAYEQYF.

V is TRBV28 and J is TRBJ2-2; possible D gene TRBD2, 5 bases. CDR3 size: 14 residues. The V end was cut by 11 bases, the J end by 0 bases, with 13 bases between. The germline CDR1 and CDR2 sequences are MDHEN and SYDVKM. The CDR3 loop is CAACGYPNTGELFF. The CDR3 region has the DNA TGTGCCGCATGCGGGTACCCGAACACCGGGGAGCTGTTTTTT.

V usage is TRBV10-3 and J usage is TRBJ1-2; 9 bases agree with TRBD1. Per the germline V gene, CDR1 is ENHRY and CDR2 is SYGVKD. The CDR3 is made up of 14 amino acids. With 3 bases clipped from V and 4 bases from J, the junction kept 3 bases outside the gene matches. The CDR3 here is CAISDPDRGYGYTF. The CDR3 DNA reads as TGTGCCATCAGTGACCCGGACAGGGGCTATGGCTACACCTTC.

The CDR3 is CASSYGEKTSNRGFGYTF. The CDR3 DNA reads TGTGCCAGCAGTTACGGAGAAAAAACGTCAAACAGGGGATTCGGCTACACCTTC. This sequence joins TRBV6-5 and TRBJ1-2, with 7 bases matching TRBD1. With V trimmed by 2 bases and J by 8 bases, 20 bases remained unmatched. Germline V gene sequence: CDR1 MNHEY, CDR2 SVGAGI. The length of the CDR3 is 18 residues.

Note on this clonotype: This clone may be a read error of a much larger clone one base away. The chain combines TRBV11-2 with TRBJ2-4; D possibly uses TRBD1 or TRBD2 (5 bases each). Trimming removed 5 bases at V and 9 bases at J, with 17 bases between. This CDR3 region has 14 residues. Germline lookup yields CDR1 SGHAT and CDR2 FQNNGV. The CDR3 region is CASSATGTVGIQYF. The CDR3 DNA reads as TGTGCCAGCAGCGCAACCGGGACGGTCGGCATTCAGTACTTC.

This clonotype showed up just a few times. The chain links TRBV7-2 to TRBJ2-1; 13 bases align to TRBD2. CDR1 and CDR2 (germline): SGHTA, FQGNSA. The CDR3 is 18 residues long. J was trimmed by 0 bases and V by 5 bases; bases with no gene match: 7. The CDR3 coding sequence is TGTGCCAGCAGCCCTAGAGGGACTAGCGGGAACTCCTACAATGAGCAGTTCTTC. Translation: CASSPRGTSGNSYNEQFF.

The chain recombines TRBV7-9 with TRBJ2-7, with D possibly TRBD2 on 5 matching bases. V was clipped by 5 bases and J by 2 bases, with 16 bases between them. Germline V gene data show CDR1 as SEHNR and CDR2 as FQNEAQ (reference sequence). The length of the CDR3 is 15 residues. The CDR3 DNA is TGTGCCAGCAGCCCAGAAGGACTCCCAACCTACGAGCAGTACTTC. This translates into CASSPEGLPTYEQYF.

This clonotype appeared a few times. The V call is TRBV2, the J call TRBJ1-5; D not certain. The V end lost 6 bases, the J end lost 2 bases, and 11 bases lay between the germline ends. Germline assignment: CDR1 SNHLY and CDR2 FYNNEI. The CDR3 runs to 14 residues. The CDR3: CASSYTVGNQPQHF. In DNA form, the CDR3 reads TGTGCCAGCAGCTATACGGTCGGCAATCAGCCCCAGCATTTT.

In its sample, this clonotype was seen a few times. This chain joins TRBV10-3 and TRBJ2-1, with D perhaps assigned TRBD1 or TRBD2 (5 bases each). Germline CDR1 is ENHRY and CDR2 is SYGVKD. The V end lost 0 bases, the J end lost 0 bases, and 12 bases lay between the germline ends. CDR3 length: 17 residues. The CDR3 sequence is CAISESSGTLSYNEQFF. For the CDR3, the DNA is TGTGCCATCAGTGAGTCGTCCGGGACCCTCTCCTACAATGAGCAGTTCTTC.

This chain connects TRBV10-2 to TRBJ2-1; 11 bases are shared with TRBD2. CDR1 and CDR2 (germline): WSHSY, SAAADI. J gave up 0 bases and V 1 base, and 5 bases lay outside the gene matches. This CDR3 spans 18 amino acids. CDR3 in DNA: TGCGCCAGCAGTGAGTGGGCTAGCGGGGGGTTCTCCTACAATGAGCAGTTCTTC. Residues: CASSEWASGGFSYNEQFF.

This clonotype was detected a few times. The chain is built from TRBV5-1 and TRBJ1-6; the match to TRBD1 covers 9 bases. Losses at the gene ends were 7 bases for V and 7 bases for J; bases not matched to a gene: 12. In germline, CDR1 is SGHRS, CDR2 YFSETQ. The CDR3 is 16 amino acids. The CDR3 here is CASRPPGQGANSPLHF. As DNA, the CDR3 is TGCGCCAGCCGGCCACCGGGACAGGGAGCCAATTCACCCCTCCACTTT.

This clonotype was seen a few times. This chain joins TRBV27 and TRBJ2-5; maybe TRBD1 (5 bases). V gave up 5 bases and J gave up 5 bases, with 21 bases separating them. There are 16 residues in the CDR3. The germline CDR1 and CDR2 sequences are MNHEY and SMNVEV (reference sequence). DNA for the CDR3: TGTGCCAGCAGTGGAATTACAGGAAAGGAGCCGGAGACCCAGTACTTC. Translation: CASSGITGKEPETQYF.

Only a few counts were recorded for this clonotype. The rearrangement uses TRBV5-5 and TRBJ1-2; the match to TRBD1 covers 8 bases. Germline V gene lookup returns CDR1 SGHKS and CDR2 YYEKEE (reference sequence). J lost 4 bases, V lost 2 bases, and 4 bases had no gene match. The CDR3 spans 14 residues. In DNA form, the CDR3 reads TGTGCCAGCAGCTTTGACAGGGGTTCCTATGGCTACACCTTC. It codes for CASSFDRGSYGYTF.

The CDR3 loop reads CASSWTSGLAYNEQFF. The CDR3 region has the DNA TGTGCCAGCAGCTGGACTAGCGGACTAGCCTACAATGAGCAGTTCTTC. The V and J genes are TRBV7-9 and TRBJ2-1; 10 bases fit TRBD2. Germline CDR1 SEHNR, CDR2 FQNEAQ (reference sequence). V lost 4 bases, J lost 2 bases, and 5 bases stayed unmatched. The CDR3 is 16 amino acids. Full variable domain (missing parts from reference TRBV7-9 and TRBJ2-1): DTGVSQNPRHKITKRGQNVTFRCDPISEHNRLYWYRQTLGQGPEFLTYFQNEAQLEKSRLLSDRFSAERPKGSFSTLEIQRTEQGDSAMYLCASSWTSGLAYNEQFFGPGTRLTVL.

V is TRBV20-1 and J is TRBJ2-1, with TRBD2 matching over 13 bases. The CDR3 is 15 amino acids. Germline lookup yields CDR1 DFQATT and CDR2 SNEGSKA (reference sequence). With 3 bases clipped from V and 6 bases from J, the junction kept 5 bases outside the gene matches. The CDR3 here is CSASSGTSGVNEQFF. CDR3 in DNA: TGCAGTGCTAGCTCCGGGACTAGCGGGGTCAATGAGCAGTTCTTC.